This T cell receptor (beta chain) was captured in a study of a mutant IDH1 vaccine in newly diagnosed glioma. Study background: Patients had eight vaccinations, in weeks 1, 3, 5, 7, 11, 15, 19 and 23. In some groups vaccination began 4-6 weeks post-radiotherapy; others received it with temozolomide. Patients were pretreated with radiotherapy, temozolomide, or both, mostly both.

The data were produced by immunoSEQ multiplex PCR, yet TCRdb's version contains in-frame clones alone and is incomplete. The table includes under 30,000 clones, about 77% detected once. Time point noted: week 5, during vaccination. Each dose of the vaccine consisted of 300 ug of mutant IDH1 20-mer peptide, with topical imiquimod. Germline V gene lookup returns CDR1 SEHNR and CDR2 FQNEAQ (reference sequence). V lost 5 bases to trimming and J lost 3 bases, with 4 bases between them. The CDR3 is 11 residues long. On this clone: Its antigen is unidentified.

General study findings and limits: There seemed to be no relation between pseudoprogression and changes in top peripheral T cell clonotypes.

The J gene is TRBJ1-2, the V gene TRBV7-9, with no clear D. The sample in question was PBMCs, obtained from a glioma patient whose treatment included an IDH1 peptide vaccine. The sequence was obtained from a man aged 35 to 55 with glioma. CDR3 DNA sequence: TGTGCCAGCAGCCAAGACTATGGCTACACCTTC. Translation: CASSQDYGYTF. Together with reference TRBV7-9 and TRBJ1-2, the CDR3 gives the full variable domain: DTGVSQNPRHKITKRGQNVTFRCDPISEHNRLYWYRQTLGQGPEFLTYFQNEAQLEKSRLLSDRFSAERPKGSFSTLEIQRTEQGDSAMYLCASSQDYGYTFGSGTRLTVV.